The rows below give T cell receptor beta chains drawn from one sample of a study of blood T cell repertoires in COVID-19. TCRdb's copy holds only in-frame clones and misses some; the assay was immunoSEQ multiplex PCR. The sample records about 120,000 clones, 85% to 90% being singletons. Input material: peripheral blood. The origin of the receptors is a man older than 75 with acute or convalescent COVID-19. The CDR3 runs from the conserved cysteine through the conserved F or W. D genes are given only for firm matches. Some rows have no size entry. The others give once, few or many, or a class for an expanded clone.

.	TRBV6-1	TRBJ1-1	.	CASSEATAGNTEAFF	TGTGCCAGCAGTGAAGCAACAGCAGGGAACACTGAAGCTTTCTTT
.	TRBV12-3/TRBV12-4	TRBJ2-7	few	CASSRAYEQYF	TGTGCCAGCAGTCGAGCCTACGAGCAGTACTTC
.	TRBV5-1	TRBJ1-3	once	CASSLDGSSGNTIYF	TGCGCCAGCAGCTTGGACGGGAGCTCTGGAAACACCATATATTTT
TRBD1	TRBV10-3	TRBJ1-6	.	CAISQQGVGSPLHF	TGTGCCATCAGTCAACAGGGGGTCGGTTCACCCCTCCACTTT
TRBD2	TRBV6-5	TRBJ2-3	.	CAYGLAGGPWDTQYF	TGTGCCTACGGACTAGCGGGGGGGCCATGGGATACGCAGTATTTT
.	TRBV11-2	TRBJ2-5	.	CASSLDRGEGTQYF	TGTGCCAGCAGCTTAGACAGGGGGGAAGGGACCCAGTACTTC
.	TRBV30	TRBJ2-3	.	CAWSLQGATDTQYF	TGTGCCTGGAGTCTACAGGGAGCCACAGATACGCAGTATTTT
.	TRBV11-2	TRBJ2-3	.	CASSLVGTSTDTQYF	TGTGCCAGCAGCTTAGTTGGGACTAGCACAGATACGCAGTATTTT
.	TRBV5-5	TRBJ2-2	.	CASSHRLQSTGELFF	TGTGCCAGCAGCCACAGGTTACAAAGCACCGGGGAGCTGTTTTTT
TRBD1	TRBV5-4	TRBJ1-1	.	CASSFLDRSETEAFF	TGTGCCAGCAGCTTCCTGGACAGGTCGGAGACTGAAGCTTTCTTT
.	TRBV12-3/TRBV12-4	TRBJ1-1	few	CASSKRTEAFF	TGTGCCAGCAGTAAGAGGACTGAAGCTTTCTTT
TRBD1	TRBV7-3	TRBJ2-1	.	CASSPGQGYNEQFF	TGTGCCAGCAGCCCGGGACAGGGCTACAATGAGCAGTTCTTC
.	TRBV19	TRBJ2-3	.	CASSTAQTGPDTQYF	TGTGCCAGTAGTACAGCACAAACAGGGCCAGATACGCAGTATTTT
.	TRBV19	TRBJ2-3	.	CASSIPPTNTQYF	TGTGCCAGTAGTATCCCCCCTACCAATACGCAGTATTTT
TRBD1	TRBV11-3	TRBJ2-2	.	CASSPGTGVTGELFF	TGTGCCAGCAGCCCCGGGACAGGGGTCACCGGGGAGCTGTTTTTT
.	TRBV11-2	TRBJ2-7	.	CASSLTGGGVGEQYF	TGTGCCAGCAGCTTAACCGGGGGAGGCGTGGGCGAGCAGTACTTC
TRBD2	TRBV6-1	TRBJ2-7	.	CASSEEVSGRPHEQYF	TGTGCCAGCAGTGAAGAGGTTAGCGGGAGGCCTCACGAGCAGTACTTC
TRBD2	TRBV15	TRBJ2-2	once	CATSRDGRGLRGTGELFF	TGTGCCACCAGCAGAGATGGGCGGGGCCTGCGGGGGACCGGGGAGCTGTTTTTT
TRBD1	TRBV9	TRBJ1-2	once	CASSPGDRDGYTF	TGTGCCAGCAGCCCGGGGGACAGGGACGGCTACACCTTC
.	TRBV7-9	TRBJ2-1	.	CASSEGLVYNEQFF	TGTGCCAGCAGCGAAGGACTGGTCTACAATGAGCAGTTCTTC
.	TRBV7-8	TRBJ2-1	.	CASSLGGSGTQFF	TGTGCCAGCAGCTTAGGGGGATCGGGAACTCAGTTCTTC
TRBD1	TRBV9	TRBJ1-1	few	CASSVDPRQGYGEAFF	TGTGCCAGCAGCGTAGACCCGAGACAGGGGTATGGTGAAGCTTTCTTT